This entry describes one TCR beta chain. This CDR3 is built from 14 residues. CDR1 and CDR2 from the germline V gene are MNHEY and SVGAGI. V lost 6 bases to trimming and J lost 7 bases; unmatched junction nucleotides: 11. PCR used 60 Vbeta primers and 13 Jbeta primers. The method was immunoSEQ multiplex PCR; TCRdb's version includes in-frame clones alone and lacks a portion of them. The table records fewer than 55,000 clones, under 70% of them present only once. These data belong to a study of cytomegalovirus exposure and HLA in healthy donors. The genes are TRBV6-5 and TRBJ2-7, with 8 bases fitting TRBD1. The origin of this receptor is a man in his sixties in good health and CMV-seropositive. Material for sequencing was PBMCs. The CDR3 nucleotides are TGTGCCAGCAGCCTGGGGACAGGCGGTCGGGAGCAGTACTTC. This encodes CASSLGTGGREQYF.